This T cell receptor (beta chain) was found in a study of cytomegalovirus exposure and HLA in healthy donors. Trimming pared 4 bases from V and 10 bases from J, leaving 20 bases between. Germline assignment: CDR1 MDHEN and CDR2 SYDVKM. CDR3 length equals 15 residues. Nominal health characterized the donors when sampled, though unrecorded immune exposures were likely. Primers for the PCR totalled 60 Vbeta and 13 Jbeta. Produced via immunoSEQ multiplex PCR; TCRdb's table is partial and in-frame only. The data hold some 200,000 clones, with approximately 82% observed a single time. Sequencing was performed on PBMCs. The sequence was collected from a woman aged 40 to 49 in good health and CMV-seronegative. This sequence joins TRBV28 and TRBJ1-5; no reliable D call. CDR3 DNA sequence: TGTGCCAGCAGTTATGGCAGTCCGCGACGGGGACCCCAGCATTTT. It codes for CASSYGSPRRGPQHF.